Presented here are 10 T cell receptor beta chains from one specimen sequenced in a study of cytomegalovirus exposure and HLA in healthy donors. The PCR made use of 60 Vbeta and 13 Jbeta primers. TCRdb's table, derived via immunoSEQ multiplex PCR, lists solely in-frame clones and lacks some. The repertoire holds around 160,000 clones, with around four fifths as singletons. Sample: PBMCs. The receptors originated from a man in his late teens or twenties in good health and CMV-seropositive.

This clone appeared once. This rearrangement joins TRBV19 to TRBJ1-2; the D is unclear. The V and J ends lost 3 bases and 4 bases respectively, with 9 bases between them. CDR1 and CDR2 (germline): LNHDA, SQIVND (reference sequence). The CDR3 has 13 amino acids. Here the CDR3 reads CASSMSDSYGYTF. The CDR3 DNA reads TGTGCCAGTAGTATGTCGGACTCCTATGGCTACACCTTC.

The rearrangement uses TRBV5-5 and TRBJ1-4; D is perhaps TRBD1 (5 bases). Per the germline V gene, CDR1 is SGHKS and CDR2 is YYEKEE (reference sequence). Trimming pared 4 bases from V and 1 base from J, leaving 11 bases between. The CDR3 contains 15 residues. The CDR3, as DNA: TGTGCCAGCAGCCGCATCGGGGGAACTAATGAAAAACTGTTTTTT. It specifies CASSRIGGTNEKLFF.

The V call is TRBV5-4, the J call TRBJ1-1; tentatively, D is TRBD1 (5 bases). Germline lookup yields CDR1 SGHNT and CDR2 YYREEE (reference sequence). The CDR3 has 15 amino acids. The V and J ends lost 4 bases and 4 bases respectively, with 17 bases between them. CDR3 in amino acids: CASSVDQGSSTEAFF. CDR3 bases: TGTGCCAGCAGCGTTGACCAGGGTTCCAGCACTGAAGCTTTCTTT.

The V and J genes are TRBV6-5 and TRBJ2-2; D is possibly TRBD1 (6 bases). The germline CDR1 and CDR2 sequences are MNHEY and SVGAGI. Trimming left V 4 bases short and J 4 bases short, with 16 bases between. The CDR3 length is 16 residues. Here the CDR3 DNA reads TGTGCCAGCAGTTCCCTGGGGGCAATCTTCACCGGGGAGCTGTTTTTT. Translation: CASSSLGAIFTGELFF.

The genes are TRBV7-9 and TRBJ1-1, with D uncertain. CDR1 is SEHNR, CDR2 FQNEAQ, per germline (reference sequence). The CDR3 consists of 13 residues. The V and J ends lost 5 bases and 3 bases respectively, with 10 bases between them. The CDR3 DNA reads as TGTGCCAGCAGCATTCGGGAGTACACTGAAGCTTTCTTT. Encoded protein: CASSIREYTEAFF.

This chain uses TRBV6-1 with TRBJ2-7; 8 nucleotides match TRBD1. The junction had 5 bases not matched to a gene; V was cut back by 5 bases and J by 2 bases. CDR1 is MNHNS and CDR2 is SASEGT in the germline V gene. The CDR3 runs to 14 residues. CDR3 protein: CASSKDRGTYEQYF. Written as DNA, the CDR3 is TGTGCCAGCAGTAAAGACAGGGGAACCTACGAGCAGTACTTC.

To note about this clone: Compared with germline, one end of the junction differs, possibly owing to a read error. The CDR3 DNA reads as TGCGCCAGCAGCTTGGCAACGAACAGGGGGGATGGCTACCCCTTC. Residues: CASSLATNRGDGYPF. The rearrangement uses TRBV5-1 and TRBJ1-2, with 8 nucleotides matching TRBD1. The CDR3 loop spans 15 amino acids. The germline V gene encodes CDR1 SGHRS and CDR2 YFSETQ.

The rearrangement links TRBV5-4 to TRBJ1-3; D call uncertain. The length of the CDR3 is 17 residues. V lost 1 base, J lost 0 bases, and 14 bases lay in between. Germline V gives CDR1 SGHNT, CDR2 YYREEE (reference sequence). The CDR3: CASSLIINSGSGNTIYF. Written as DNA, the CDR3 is TGTGCCAGCAGCTTGATAATCAACAGCGGCTCTGGAAACACCATATATTTT. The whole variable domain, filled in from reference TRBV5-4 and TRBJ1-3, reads ETGVTQSPTHLIKTRGQQVTLRCSSQSGHNTVSWYQQALGQGPQFIFQYYREEENGRGNFPPRFSGLQFPNYSSELNVNALELDDSALYLCASSLIINSGSGNTIYFGEGSWLTVV.

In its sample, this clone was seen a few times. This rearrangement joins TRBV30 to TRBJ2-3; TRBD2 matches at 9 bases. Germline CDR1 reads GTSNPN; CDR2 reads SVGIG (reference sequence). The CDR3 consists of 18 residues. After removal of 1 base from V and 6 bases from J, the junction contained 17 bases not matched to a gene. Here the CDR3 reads CAWSDDFLTSGRPDTQYF. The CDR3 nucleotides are TGTGCCTGGAGTGACGACTTCTTGACTAGCGGCCGTCCGGATACGCAGTATTTT.

CDR3 sequence reads: CAWGRGAAPYEQYF. DNA for the CDR3: TGTGCCTGGGGGCGCGGGGCCGCCCCCTACGAGCAGTACTTC. The V and J genes are TRBV30 and TRBJ2-7; D may be TRBD2 (6 bases). Trimming pared 5 bases from V and 2 bases from J, leaving 16 bases between. The CDR3 extends over 14 amino acids. The germline V gene encodes CDR1 GTSNPN and CDR2 SVGIG (reference sequence).